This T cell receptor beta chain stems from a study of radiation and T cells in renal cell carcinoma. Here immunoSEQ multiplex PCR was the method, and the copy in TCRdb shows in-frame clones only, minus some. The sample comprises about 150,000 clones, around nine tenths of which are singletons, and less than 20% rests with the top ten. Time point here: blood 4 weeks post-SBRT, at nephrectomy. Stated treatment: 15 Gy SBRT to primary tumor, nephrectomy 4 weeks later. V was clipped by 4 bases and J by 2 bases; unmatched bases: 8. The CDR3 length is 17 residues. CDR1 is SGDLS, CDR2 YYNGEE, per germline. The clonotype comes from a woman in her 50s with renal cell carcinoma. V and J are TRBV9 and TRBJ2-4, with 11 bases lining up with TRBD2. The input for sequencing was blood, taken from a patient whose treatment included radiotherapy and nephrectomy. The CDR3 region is CASSSRTSGLSKNIQYF. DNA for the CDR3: TGTGCCAGCAGCTCAAGGACTAGCGGGCTGTCCAAAAACATTCAGTACTTC. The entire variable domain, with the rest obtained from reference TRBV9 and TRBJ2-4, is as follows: DSGVTQTPKHLITATGQRVTLRCSPRSGDLSVYWYQQSLDQGLQFLIQYYNGEERAKGNILERFSAQQFPDLHSELNLSSLELGDSALYFCASSSRTSGLSKNIQYFGAGTRLSVL.